This is a list of T cell receptor beta chains from one sample in a study of blood T cell repertoires in COVID-19. Using immunoSEQ multiplex PCR, the repertoire was profiled, and TCRdb retains in-frame clones only, with some absent. Among 400,000 to 500,000 clones listed, roughly 85% were seen once. Sequencing was performed on peripheral blood. The receptors were gathered from a woman in her thirties with active or convalescent COVID-19. Both conserved end residues are part of each CDR3. The D gene is left open where the match is weak. Size is omitted from some rows. Given values are once, few, many or a class for expanded clones.

d_gene,len,j_gene,v_gene,abundance,CDR3nt,CDR3aa
TRBD2,16,TRBJ2-2,TRBV13,NA,TGTGCCAGCAGCTTAAAAAGCGGGAGCTCAACCGGGGAGCTGTTTTTT,CASSLKSGSSTGELFF
TRBD2,16,TRBJ2-5,TRBV27,NA,TGTGCCAGCAGGTACCCCATAGCGGGAGGGAAAGAGACCCAGTACTTC,CASRYPIAGGKETQYF
TRBD2,17,TRBJ2-1,TRBV5-6,NA,TGTGCCAGCAGCTCCTACGCCGGGGGGGGTCCCCACAATGAGCAGTTCTTC,CASSSYAGGGPHNEQFF
TRBD1,16,TRBJ1-1,TRBV19,NA,TGTGCCAGCAATAGCCCGGAAGGACAGGTGAACACTGAAGCTTTCTTT,CASNSPEGQVNTEAFF
TRBD1,15,TRBJ2-1,TRBV27,NA,TGTGCCAGCAGTACAGGGGGAAGCTCCTACAATGAGCAGTTCTTC,CASSTGGSSYNEQFF
TRBD1,14,TRBJ2-7,TRBV4-2,NA,TGTGCCAGCAGCCCGGGACAGGAAGCCTACGAGCAGTACTTC,CASSPGQEAYEQYF
TRBD2,16,TRBJ2-1,TRBV11-2,NA,TGTGCCAGCAGCTCCCGAGCGGGGGAAACCTACAATGAGCAGTTCTTC,CASSSRAGETYNEQFF
NA,13,TRBJ1-2,TRBV18,NA,TGTGCCAGCTCACCAGACAGAGAGTATGGCTACACCTTC,CASSPDREYGYTF
TRBD1,14,TRBJ1-1,TRBV6-4,NA,TGTGCCAGCAGTGCGACAGGGGGCTCGGGTGAAGCTTTCTTT,CASSATGGSGEAFF
NA,13,TRBJ1-1,TRBV7-2,NA,TGTGCCAGCAGCTTAGGGCAGGCCACTGAAGCTTTCTTT,CASSLGQATEAFF
TRBD1,17,TRBJ1-6,TRBV5-1,NA,TGCGCCAGCAGCCCCTCAACCGGACAGGGAAGTAATTCACCCCTCCACTTT,CASSPSTGQGSNSPLHF
NA,13,TRBJ2-2,TRBV7-9,NA,TGTGCCAGCAATTTCGCGAACACCGGGGAGCTGTTTTTT,CASNFANTGELFF
TRBD1,17,TRBJ1-4,TRBV7-8,NA,TGTGCCAGCAGCAAAGGACAGGTCAGCTGGCCTGATGAAAAACTGTTTTTT,CASSKGQVSWPDEKLFF
NA,16,TRBJ1-2,TRBV10-3,NA,TGTGCCACCCAGACTTCGGGAGAAGGGAGAAACTATGGCTACACCTTC,CATQTSGEGRNYGYTF
NA,14,TRBJ2-2,TRBV5-1,NA,TGCGCCAGCAGCTTGGGTAGCGGCACCGGGGAGCTGTTTTTT,CASSLGSGTGELFF
NA,15,TRBJ1-5,TRBV19,NA,TGTGCCAGTAGTATCGCGGGTGTACGCAATCAGCCCCAGCATTTT,CASSIAGVRNQPQHF
NA,13,TRBJ2-7,TRBV9,NA,TGTGCCAGCAGCGTAGGACTTACCTACGAGCAGTACTTC,CASSVGLTYEQYF
NA,14,TRBJ2-7,TRBV19,NA,TGTGCCAGTAGTATTCAGGGGTCCCGTAGCGAGCAGTACTTC,CASSIQGSRSEQYF
NA,15,TRBJ1-1,TRBV4-1,NA,TGCGCCAGCAGCCAATTGAGGAGCGCGATCACTGAAGCTTTCTTT,CASSQLRSAITEAFF
TRBD1,16,TRBJ2-7,TRBV6-1,few,TGTGCCAGCAGTGAACCTGTACCGGGACAGGGCTACGAGCAGTACTTC,CASSEPVPGQGYEQYF
NA,14,TRBJ1-1,TRBV18,NA,TGTGCCAGTTCCCCGACAGGAACCACCCCTGAAGCTTTCTTT,CASSPTGTTPEAFF
NA,14,TRBJ2-2,TRBV30,NA,TGTGCCTGGATCCCCGGGACTTTCACCGGGGAGCTGTTTTTT,CAWIPGTFTGELFF
TRBD1,13,TRBJ1-2,TRBV4-1,few,TGCGCCAGCGAGCGGGGACAGGGCTATGGCTACACCTTC,CASERGQGYGYTF
NA,14,TRBJ1-6,TRBV30,few,TGTGCCTGGAGGGAAACAGGGTATAATTCACCCCTCCACTTT,CAWRETGYNSPLHF
TRBD1,15,TRBJ1-2,TRBV27,once,TGTGCCAGCAGTCCCGGACAGGGATTACTCTATGGCTACACCTTC,CASSPGQGLLYGYTF
TRBD2,16,TRBJ2-1,TRBV4-1,NA,TGCGCCAGCAGCCAAGACCGGGGGGGCCGCTACAATGAGCAGTTCTTC,CASSQDRGGRYNEQFF
NA,12,TRBJ1-1,TRBV6-5,few,TGTGCCAGCAGCGGAGAGAACACTGAAGCTTTCTTT,CASSGENTEAFF
TRBD1,16,TRBJ1-2,TRBV18,NA,TGTGCCAGCTCACCTGCATGGGGACAGGGGACTAGTGGCTACACCTTC,CASSPAWGQGTSGYTF
TRBD1,14,TRBJ1-2,TRBV19,NA,TGTGCCAGTAGTGGACAGGGGTCGTTGGTTGGCTACACCTTC,CASSGQGSLVGYTF
TRBD2,15,TRBJ2-7,TRBV11-2,NA,TGTGCCAGCAGCTTAGGGACTAGCGTTTCCTACGAGCAGTACTTC,CASSLGTSVSYEQYF
TRBD2,16,TRBJ2-1,TRBV3-1/TRBV3-2,NA,TGTGCCAGCAGTCACCCAGGACTAGCGGCGTACAATGAGCAGTTCTTC,CASSHPGLAAYNEQFF
NA,14,TRBJ2-2,TRBV5-1,NA,TGCGCCAGCGCACTGGGTGGGAGCACCGGGGAGCTGTTTTTT,CASALGGSTGELFF
NA,14,TRBJ1-2,TRBV5-1,NA,TGCGCCAGCAGCTTGGCCAGGGCGGACTATGGCTACACCTTC,CASSLARADYGYTF
NA,15,TRBJ1-3,TRBV6-5,NA,TGTGCCAGCAGTCACGGGAGCCCAGGGGGAAACACCATATATTTT,CASSHGSPGGNTIYF
TRBD1,15,TRBJ1-5,TRBV27,NA,TGTGCCAGCAGTTACGGGACAGGGGGCAATCAGCCCCAGCATTTT,CASSYGTGGNQPQHF
TRBD1,14,TRBJ2-7,TRBV6-5,NA,TGTGCCATACAGGGGCGCCAGGGGTCCTACGAGCAGTACTTC,CAIQGRQGSYEQYF